This is a list of T cell receptor beta chains from one sample in a study of shared clonotypes between healthy human individuals. Method: immunoSEQ multiplex PCR; TCRdb's copy keeps in-frame clones and lacks some. The sample shows more than 400,000 clones, approximately 82% of them seen only once. The sequenced sample consisted of PBMCs. Source of these receptors: a woman aged 40 to 55 in good health. Some clones in this sample may be carry-over from other donors' samples. CDR3s include the opening cysteine and the closing phenylalanine or tryptophan. A D gene is named only where the DNA matches it firmly. Only some rows state a clone size, as once, few, many or a class for expanded clones.

>.|TRBJ2-7|.|11|TRBV30
TGTGCCTGGAGGGTCAACTACGAGCAGTACTTC
CAWRVNYEQYF
>.|TRBJ2-5|.|13|TRBV5-1
TGCGCCAGCAGCAGGGGCCCAGGGGAGACCCAGTACTTC
CASSRGPGETQYF
>.|TRBJ1-5|few|16|TRBV4-1
TGCGCCAGCAGCCAAGACCGCGCAGGGCACAATCAGCCCCAGCATTTT
CASSQDRAGHNQPQHF
>.|TRBJ1-1|.|15|TRBV7-3
TGTGCCAGCAGCCGGCGAGCAGGCGGGGACACTGAAGCTTTCTTT
CASSRRAGGDTEAFF
>.|TRBJ2-3|.|13|TRBV5-1
TGCGCCAGCAGCTCCAAGCCGGAGGATACGCAGTATTTT
CASSSKPEDTQYF
>TRBD1|TRBJ2-7|once|14|TRBV5-4
TGTGCCAGCAGGGCCGGGACAGGAGCCTACGAGCAGTACTTC
CASRAGTGAYEQYF
>.|TRBJ1-1|.|13|TRBV7-2
TGTGCCAGCAGCCGCGGGTGGGGCACTGAAGCTTTCTTT
CASSRGWGTEAFF
>.|TRBJ1-3|.|12|TRBV30
TGTGCCTGGAGCCCAGGAGGAAACACCATATATTTT
CAWSPGGNTIYF
>.|TRBJ2-1|.|13|TRBV6-5
TGTGCCACCCGGAGGGAATCGTACAATGAGCAGTTCTTC
CATRRESYNEQFF
>.|TRBJ1-1|.|17|TRBV15
TGTGCCACCAGCAGAAATCGGGGAGGGATGATGAACACTGAAGCTTTCTTT
CATSRNRGGMMNTEAFF
>.|TRBJ1-2|once|15|TRBV5-6
TGTGCCAGCAGCTTGGGTCAGGGCCTCCACTATGGCTACACCTTC
CASSLGQGLHYGYTF
>.|TRBJ2-7|.|13|TRBV11-2
TGTGCCAGCAGCCCGACTAACTCCTACGAGCAGTACTTC
CASSPTNSYEQYF
>.|TRBJ2-2|.|12|TRBV11-2
TGTGCCAGCAGCTTAGCATACGGGGAGCTGTTTTTT
CASSLAYGELFF
>.|TRBJ2-7|.|13|TRBV9
TGTGCCAGCAGCCAGACTCCCAATCGCGAGCAGTACTTC
CASSQTPNREQYF
>.|TRBJ1-2|few|8|TRBV20-1
TGCACTGCGGGGGGCTACACCTTC
CTAGGYTF
>.|TRBJ1-5|many|18|TRBV6-1
TGTGCCAGCAGTGAATTGGGCTTTCGGGGGGGTAGTGCTCAGCCCCAGCATTTT
CASSELGFRGGSAQPQHF
>TRBD1|TRBJ1-5|.|15|TRBV15
TGTGCCACCAGCGCCCCCGGGACAGATTCTCAGCCCCAGCATTTT
CATSAPGTDSQPQHF
>.|TRBJ1-2|.|13|TRBV5-4
TGTGCCAGCAGCTTGGAGAGGGCAGGAGGCTACACCTTC
CASSLERAGGYTF
>TRBD1|TRBJ2-1|.|13|TRBV5-8
TGTGCCATGAAGGACAGGACCTACAATGAGCAGTTCTTC
CAMKDRTYNEQFF
>.|TRBJ1-1|.|13|TRBV7-3
TGTGCCAGCCGGGAAAATCTGAACACTGAAGCTTTCTTT
CASRENLNTEAFF
>TRBD1|TRBJ1-2|.|14|TRBV18
TGTGCCAGCTCACCGATACAGGGGAGGTATGGCTACACCTTC
CASSPIQGRYGYTF
>.|TRBJ2-7|.|16|TRBV6-1
TGTGCCAGCAGTGAAGTCGCTAGCGAGCCCCCCTACGAGCAGTACTTC
CASSEVASEPPYEQYF
>TRBD1|TRBJ2-5|.|14|TRBV2
TGTGCCAGCAGGGTACAGGGGGCAGGGGAGACCCAGTACTTC
CASRVQGAGETQYF
>TRBD2|TRBJ2-3|.|16|TRBV28
TGTGCCAGCACCTTCGGACTAGCGGGAGAGTTAGATACGCAGTATTTT
CASTFGLAGELDTQYF
>.|TRBJ2-1|.|13|TRBV5-1
TGCGCCAGCAGCTTCTTGGCTTTCGATGAGCAGTTCTTC
CASSFLAFDEQFF
>.|TRBJ2-5|many|15|TRBV7-8
TGTGCCAGCAGCACCGGACAGCGGTACCAAGAGACCCAGTACTTC
CASSTGQRYQETQYF
>TRBD1|TRBJ1-1|.|14|TRBV10-2
TGCGCCAGCAGGGGTACAGGGGAGAACACTGAAGCTTTCTTT
CASRGTGENTEAFF
>.|TRBJ2-2|many|14|TRBV2
TGTGCCAGCAGGGGGGACACCGACACCGGGGAGCTGTTTTTT
CASRGDTDTGELFF
>.|TRBJ2-1|.|15|TRBV28
TGTGCCAGCAGTGGACAGAGTAGCTCCTACAATGAGCAGTTCTTC
CASSGQSSSYNEQFF
>.|TRBJ2-2|.|19|TRBV29-1
TGCAGCGTTGAAGATCGCGTGCGGGCTCCCTCGGGGAACACCGGGGAGCTGTTTTTT
CSVEDRVRAPSGNTGELFF
>TRBD2|TRBJ2-1|.|15|TRBV6-1
TGCGCCAGCAGCGCTAGCGGGAGGGCCCTCAATGAGCAGTTCTTC
CASSASGRALNEQFF
>.|TRBJ1-5|.|14|TRBV4-1
TGCGCCAGCAGCCAAGGACTGCTCAATCAGCCCCAGCATTTT
CASSQGLLNQPQHF
>.|TRBJ1-5|once|13|TRBV4-2
TGTGCCAGCAGCCAAGATCAGGCTCAGCCCCAGCATTTT
CASSQDQAQPQHF
>.|TRBJ2-7|.|16|TRBV27
TGTGCCAGCAGTTTATTGTCGGGGGCCCGCTCCTACGAGCAGTACTTC
CASSLLSGARSYEQYF
>TRBD2|TRBJ2-3|.|15|TRBV7-9
TGTGCCAGCAGCTATAGCGGGAGTAGCACAGATACGCAGTATTTT
CASSYSGSSTDTQYF
>.|TRBJ1-5|.|14|TRBV5-5
TGTGCCAGCAGCCTGGCACTGGGCAATCAGCCCCAGCATTTT
CASSLALGNQPQHF
>TRBD2|TRBJ2-1|once|17|TRBV4-2
TGTGCCAGCAGCCAACAACCTAGCGGGAGCTCCTACAATGAGCAGTTCTTC
CASSQQPSGSSYNEQFF
>.|TRBJ1-1|.|15|TRBV27
TGTGCCAGCAGTCCGGCGACGGGTCCCACCGCTGAAGCTTTCTTT
CASSPATGPTAEAFF
>TRBD1|TRBJ2-7|.|18|TRBV6-1
TGTGCCAGCAGTGAAGCCCCCAGGGGGCCCAACCCTCCCTACGAGCAGTACTTC
CASSEAPRGPNPPYEQYF
>TRBD1|TRBJ1-1|.|16|TRBV6-5
TGTGCCAGCAGTTATCCGGGACAGGGGGCGCCCACTGAAGCTTTCTTT
CASSYPGQGAPTEAFF
>.|TRBJ1-1|.|13|TRBV6-6
TGTGCCACTCGCGGCAGGGAGGGCACTGAAGCTTTCTTT
CATRGREGTEAFF
>TRBD1|TRBJ1-2|.|14|TRBV6-1
TGTGCCAGCAGTGAGTTTGGGACAGACTATGGCTACACCTTC
CASSEFGTDYGYTF
>TRBD2|TRBJ2-3|.|15|TRBV10-3
TGTGCCATCAGTGACCCCGGCGGGAGGGTCGAGACGCAGTATTTT
CAISDPGGRVETQYF
>.|TRBJ1-4|few|13|TRBV30
TGTGCCTGGAGTGTGAGAGGGAATGAAAAACTGTTTTTT
CAWSVRGNEKLFF
>TRBD1|TRBJ2-7|.|12|TRBV10-3
TGTGCCATCGGTGAGGGGGCTTACGAGCAGTACTTC
CAIGEGAYEQYF
>TRBD1|TRBJ1-5|.|15|TRBV19
TGTGCCAGTAGTACCATGGGACAGGGGATTCAGCCCCAGCATTTT
CASSTMGQGIQPQHF
>.|TRBJ2-2|.|16|TRBV5-1
TGCGCCAGCAGACCTCAGACAGGAACTAACACCGGGGAGCTGTTTTTT
CASRPQTGTNTGELFF
>.|TRBJ2-3|once|16|TRBV2
TGTGCCAGCAGTGAACGTATAGGGCGAGGAACAGATACGCAGTATTTT
CASSERIGRGTDTQYF
>TRBD2|TRBJ2-5|once|16|TRBV5-4
TGTGCCAGCAGCTTGGGGGGGTTAGCGGGAGACGAGACCCAGTACTTC
CASSLGGLAGDETQYF
>.|TRBJ2-7|.|15|TRBV4-1
TGCGCCAGCAGCCAAGTTGTGTCGGACGGCTACGAGCAGTACTTC
CASSQVVSDGYEQYF